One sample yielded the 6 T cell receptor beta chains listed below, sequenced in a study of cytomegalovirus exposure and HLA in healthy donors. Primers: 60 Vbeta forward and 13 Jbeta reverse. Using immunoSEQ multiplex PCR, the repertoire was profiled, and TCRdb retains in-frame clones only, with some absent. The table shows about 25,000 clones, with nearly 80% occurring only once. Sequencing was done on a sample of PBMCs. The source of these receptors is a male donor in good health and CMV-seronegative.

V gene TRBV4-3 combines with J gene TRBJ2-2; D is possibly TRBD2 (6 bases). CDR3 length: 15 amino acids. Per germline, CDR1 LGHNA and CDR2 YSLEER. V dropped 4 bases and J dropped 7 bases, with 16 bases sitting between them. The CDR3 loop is CASSRDGGKGGELFF. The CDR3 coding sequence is TGCGCCAGCAGCCGAGACGGCGGGAAAGGCGGGGAGCTGTTTTTT.

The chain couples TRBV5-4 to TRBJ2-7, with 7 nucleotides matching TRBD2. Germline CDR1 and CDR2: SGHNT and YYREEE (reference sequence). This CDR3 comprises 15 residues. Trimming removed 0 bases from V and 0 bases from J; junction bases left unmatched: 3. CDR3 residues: CASSLDASGSYEQYF. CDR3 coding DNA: TGTGCCAGCAGCTTGGACGCTAGCGGCTCCTACGAGCAGTACTTC.

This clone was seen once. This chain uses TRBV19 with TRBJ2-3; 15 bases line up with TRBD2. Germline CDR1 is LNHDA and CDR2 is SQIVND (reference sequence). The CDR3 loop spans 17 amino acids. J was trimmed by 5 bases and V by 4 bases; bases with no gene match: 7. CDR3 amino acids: CASSKRTSGRVEDTQYF. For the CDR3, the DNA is TGTGCCAGTAGTAAACGGACTAGCGGGAGGGTGGAAGATACGCAGTATTTT.

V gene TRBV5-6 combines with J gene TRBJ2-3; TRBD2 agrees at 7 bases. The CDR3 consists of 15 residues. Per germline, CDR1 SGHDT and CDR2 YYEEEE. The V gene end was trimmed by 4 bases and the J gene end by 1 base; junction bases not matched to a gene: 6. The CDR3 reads CASSLRETGTDTQYF. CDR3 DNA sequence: TGTGCCAGCAGCCTGCGGGAGACGGGCACAGATACGCAGTATTTT.

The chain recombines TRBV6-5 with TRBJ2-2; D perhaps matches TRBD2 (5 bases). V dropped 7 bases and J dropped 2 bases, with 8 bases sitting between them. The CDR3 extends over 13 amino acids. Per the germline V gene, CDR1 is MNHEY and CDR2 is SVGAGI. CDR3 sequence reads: CASNEGNTGELFF. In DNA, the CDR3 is TGTGCCAGCAACGAGGGCAACACCGGGGAGCTGTTTTTT.

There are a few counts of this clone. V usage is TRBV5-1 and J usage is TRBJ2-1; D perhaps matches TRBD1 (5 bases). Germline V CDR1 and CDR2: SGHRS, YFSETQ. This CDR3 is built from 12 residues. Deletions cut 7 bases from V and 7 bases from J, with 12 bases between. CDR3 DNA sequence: TGCGCCAGCGGCAGCAGGGTAAATGAGCAGTTCTTC. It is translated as CASGSRVNEQFF.